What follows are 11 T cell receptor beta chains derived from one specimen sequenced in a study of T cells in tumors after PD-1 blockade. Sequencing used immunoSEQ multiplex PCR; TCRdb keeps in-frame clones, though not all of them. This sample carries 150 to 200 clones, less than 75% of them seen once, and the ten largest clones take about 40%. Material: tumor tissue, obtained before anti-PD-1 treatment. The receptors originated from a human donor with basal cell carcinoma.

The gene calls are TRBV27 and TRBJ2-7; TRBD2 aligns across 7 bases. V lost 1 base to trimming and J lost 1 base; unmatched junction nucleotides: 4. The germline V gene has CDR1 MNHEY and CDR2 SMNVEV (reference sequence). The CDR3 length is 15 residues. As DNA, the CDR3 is TGTGCCAGCAGTTTATTGGGCGGGAGTTCCTACGAGCAGTACTTC. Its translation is CASSLLGGSSYEQYF.

As DNA, the CDR3 is TGTGCCAGCAGCCCGGGACGGAGTTCCGCGGAGACCCAGTACTTC. Its translation: CASSPGRSSAETQYF. The rearrangement uses TRBV11-3 and TRBJ2-5; perhaps D is TRBD1 or TRBD2 (5 bases each). Germline assignment: CDR1 SGHNT and CDR2 YENEEA. There are 15 residues in the CDR3. Trimming stripped 5 bases from V and 5 bases from J, with 18 bases between.

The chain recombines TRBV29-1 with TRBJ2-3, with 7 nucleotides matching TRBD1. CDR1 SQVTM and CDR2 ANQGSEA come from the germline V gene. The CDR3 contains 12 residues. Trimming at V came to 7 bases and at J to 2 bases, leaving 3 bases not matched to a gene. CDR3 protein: CSAEGATDTQYF. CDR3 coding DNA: TGCAGCGCCGAGGGGGCCACAGATACGCAGTATTTT.

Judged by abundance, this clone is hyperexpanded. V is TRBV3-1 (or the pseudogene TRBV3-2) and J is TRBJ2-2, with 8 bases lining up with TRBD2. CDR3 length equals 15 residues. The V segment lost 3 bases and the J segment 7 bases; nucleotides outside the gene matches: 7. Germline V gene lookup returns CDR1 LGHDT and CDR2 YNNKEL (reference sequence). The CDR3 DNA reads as TGTGCCAGCAGCCAGAGAGCGGGGGCGGGCGGGGAGCTGTTTTTT. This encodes CASSQRAGAGGELFF.

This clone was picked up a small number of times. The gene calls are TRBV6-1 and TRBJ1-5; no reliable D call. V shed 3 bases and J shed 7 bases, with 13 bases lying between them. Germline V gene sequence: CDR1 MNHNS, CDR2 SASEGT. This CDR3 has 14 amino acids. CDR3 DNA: TGTGCCAGCAGTGAGCTCGATGCTTCCCAGCCCCAGCATTTT. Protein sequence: CASSELDASQPQHF.

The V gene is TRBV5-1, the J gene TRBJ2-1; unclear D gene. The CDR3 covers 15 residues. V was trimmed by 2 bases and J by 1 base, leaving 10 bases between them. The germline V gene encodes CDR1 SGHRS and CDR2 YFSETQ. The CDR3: CASSFLVTSYNEQFF. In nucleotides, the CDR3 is TGCGCCAGCAGCTTCCTAGTAACGTCCTACAATGAGCAGTTCTTC.

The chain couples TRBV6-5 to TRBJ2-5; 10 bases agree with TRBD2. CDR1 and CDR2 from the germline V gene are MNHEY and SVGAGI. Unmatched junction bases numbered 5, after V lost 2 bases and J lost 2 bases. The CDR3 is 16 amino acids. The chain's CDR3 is CASSYGLAGVQETQYF. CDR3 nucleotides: TGTGCCAGCAGTTACGGTCTAGCGGGGGTTCAAGAGACCCAGTACTTC.

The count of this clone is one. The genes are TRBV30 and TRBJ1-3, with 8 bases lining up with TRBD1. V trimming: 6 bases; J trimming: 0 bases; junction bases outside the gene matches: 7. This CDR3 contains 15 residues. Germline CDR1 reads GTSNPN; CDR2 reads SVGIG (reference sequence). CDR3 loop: CACDRGGISGNTIYF. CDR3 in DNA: TGTGCCTGCGACAGGGGTGGGATCTCTGGAAACACCATATATTTT.

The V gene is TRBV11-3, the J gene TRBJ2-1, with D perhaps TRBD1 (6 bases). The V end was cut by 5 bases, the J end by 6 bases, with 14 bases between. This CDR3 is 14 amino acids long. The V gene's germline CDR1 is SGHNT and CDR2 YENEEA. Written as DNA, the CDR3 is TGTGCCAGCAGCAACTGGGACACGTCCAATGAGCAGTTCTTC. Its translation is CASSNWDTSNEQFF.

CDR3 sequence (DNA): TGTGCCAGTAGCTGGACCAACACAGATACGCAGTATTTT. Translating it yields CASSWTNTDTQYF. J is TRBJ2-3 and V is TRBV19; D is unclear. The CDR3 spans 13 residues. V was cut by 6 bases and J by 2 bases, with 9 bases left in between. CDR1 and CDR2 from the germline V gene are LNHDA and SQIVND (reference sequence).

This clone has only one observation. The DNA of the CDR3 is TGTGCCACCAGCAGCGGGACTAGCGGGGGCGCAGATACGCAGTATTTT. Amino acid sequence: CATSSGTSGGADTQYF. The chain links TRBV15 to TRBJ2-3, with 14 bases fitting TRBD2. The CDR3 length is 16 residues. Looked up from germline, CDR1 is LNHNV and CDR2 is YYDKDF (reference sequence). J gave up 4 bases and V 3 bases, and 3 bases lay outside the gene matches.